The rows below give T cell receptor beta chains drawn from one sample of a study of blood T cell repertoires in COVID-19. Data came from immunoSEQ multiplex PCR; TCRdb stores just in-frame clones and leaves some out. Among approximately 300,000 clones listed, about 85% were seen once. The sequenced sample was peripheral blood. All receptors derive from a woman between 50 and 59 years old with active or convalescent COVID-19. Both conserved end residues are part of each CDR3. The D gene is left open where the match is weak. The size field is filled for only some rows; it gives once, few, many or a size class.

TRBV11-2	once	NA	TRBJ2-3	CASSKMGAGIPDTQYF	TGTGCCAGCAGCAAAATGGGGGCAGGGATCCCAGATACGCAGTATTTT
TRBV7-2	NA	NA	TRBJ1-2	CASSFGFGYTF	TGTGCCAGCAGCTTCGGGTTCGGCTACACCTTC
TRBV18	NA	NA	TRBJ1-1	CASSRALGDTEAFF	TGTGCCAGCTCACGAGCCCTAGGGGACACTGAAGCTTTCTTT
TRBV5-1	NA	TRBD1	TRBJ1-6	CASSEGTGYNSPLHF	TGCGCCAGCAGCGAAGGGACAGGCTATAATTCACCCCTCCACTTT
TRBV2	once	NA	TRBJ2-2	CASRHYDTGELFF	TGTGCCAGCAGACACTACGACACCGGGGAGCTGTTTTTT
TRBV3-1/TRBV3-2	NA	NA	TRBJ2-5	CASSPRLVLTTVETQYF	TGTGCCAGCAGCCCAAGACTGGTTCTGACTACCGTCGAGACCCAGTACTTC
TRBV19	NA	NA	TRBJ1-1	CASSRSPTGRFEAFF	TGTGCCAGTAGTAGGTCCCCCACAGGGCGGTTTGAAGCTTTCTTT
TRBV27	NA	NA	TRBJ2-2	CASSTRGTGELFF	TGTGCCAGCAGTACGCGTGGCACCGGGGAGCTGTTTTTT
TRBV5-6	few	NA	TRBJ2-6	CASSLWGAGANVLTF	TGTGCCAGCAGCTTGTGGGGCGCTGGGGCCAACGTCCTGACTTTC
TRBV5-1	NA	TRBD2	TRBJ2-1	CASSDPASGRGNEQFF	TGCGCCAGCAGCGATCCCGCTAGCGGGAGAGGCAATGAGCAGTTCTTC